This TCR beta chain was obtained from a study of OX40 agonist ivuxolimab in advanced cancers. Study details: The patients' treatment was ivuxolimab, an agonistic anti-OX40 (CD134) antibody. Study conclusions and caveats: On average, a greater number of expanded clones characterised CD8+ T cells relative to CD4+. Low levels of normalized T-cell clonal expansion also appeared in some nonresponders.

In the case of this clone: What it binds is unknown.

Produced via immunoSEQ multiplex PCR; TCRdb's table is partial and in-frame only. The data show tens of thousands of clones, with about 80% seen just once and roughly an eighth held by the top ten. Losses at the gene ends were 3 bases for V and 0 bases for J; bases not matched to a gene: 4. This CDR3 contains 18 residues. Germline CDR1 and CDR2: MGHRA and YSYEKL. The source is an adult with an advanced solid tumor such as melanoma, head and neck, liver or kidney cancer. The chain is built from TRBV4-1 and TRBJ2-4, with TRBD2 matching 14 bases. Sequenced here: CD4+ or CD8+ T cells sorted from blood, sampled in a trial of the OX40 agonist ivuxolimab. CDR3 region: CASSQGLAGAIAKNIQYF. The DNA for the CDR3 is TGCGCCAGCAGCCAGGGACTAGCGGGGGCCATAGCCAAAAACATTCAGTACTTC.